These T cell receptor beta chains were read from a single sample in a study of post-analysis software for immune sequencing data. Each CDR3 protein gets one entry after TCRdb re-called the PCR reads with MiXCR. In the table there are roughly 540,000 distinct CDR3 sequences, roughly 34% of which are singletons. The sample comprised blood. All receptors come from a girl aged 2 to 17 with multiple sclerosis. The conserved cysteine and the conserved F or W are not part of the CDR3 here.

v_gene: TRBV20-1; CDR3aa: SASWRIQETQY
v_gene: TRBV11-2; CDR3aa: ASGTNLPYEQY
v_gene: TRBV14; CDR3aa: ASSQRAGQADTQY
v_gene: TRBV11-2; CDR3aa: ASSYLTYEQY
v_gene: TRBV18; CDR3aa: ASSPIPGTSGGSSYEQY
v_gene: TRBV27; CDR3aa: ASSLGSPDSYNEQF
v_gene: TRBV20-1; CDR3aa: SARAQLAGAYTDTRY
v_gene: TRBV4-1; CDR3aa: ASRDRDITEAF
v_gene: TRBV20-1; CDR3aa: SARVSGGAGTQY
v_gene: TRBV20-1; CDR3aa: SARDPGQNNQPQH